A single sample is the source of the 30 T cell receptor beta chains below, sequenced in a study of vaccination effects on CD4 cells after COVID-19. No antigen is known for these receptors. Following 10 days of culture, CD4+ T cells were isolated. Clones were sequenced by immunoSEQ multiplex PCR, and TCRdb holds only the in-frame ones, with some missing. This repertoire shows about 64,000 clones, just over 70% found once; its top ten account for roughly 25%. Source: CD4+ T cells from PBMCs cultured without peptide, taken before COVID-19 vaccination. These receptors originate from a human donor who had a prior SARS-CoV-2 infection.

This sequence joins TRBV19 and TRBJ2-5; no reliable D call. This CDR3 has 16 residues. The V gene lost 6 bases and the J gene lost 2 bases, with 19 bases spanning the gap. Germline lookup yields CDR1 LNHDA and CDR2 SQIVND (reference sequence). CDR3 DNA: TGTGCCAGTAGGGGCCCTGGGCGGCAGGATCAAGAGACCCAGTACTTC. It codes for CASRGPGRQDQETQYF.

J is TRBJ1-2 and V is TRBV7-9; TRBD1 is a possible D gene (6 bases). Germline V gives CDR1 SEHNR, CDR2 FQNEAQ (reference sequence). CDR3 length: 12 amino acids. The DNA of the CDR3 is TGTGCAGGGGGGGGCACGAACTATGGCTACACCTTC. Translating gives CAGGGTNYGYTF.

The V and J genes are TRBV2 and TRBJ2-7; 9 bases are a match to TRBD1. Germline-derived CDR1 and CDR2 are SNHLY and FYNNEI. This CDR3 has 13 amino acids. Germline trimming cut 8 bases from V and 2 bases from J; bases unmatched to any gene: 4. CDR3 nucleotide sequence: TGTGCCAGCGTCGGACAGGGGACCTACGAGCAGTACTTC. Its protein is CASVGQGTYEQYF.

The CDR3 sequence: CASSLGGLAGAAGNEQFF. The CDR3 DNA reads as TGTGCCAGCAGCTTAGGGGGACTAGCGGGAGCGGCGGGGAATGAGCAGTTCTTC. The chain couples TRBV7-9 to TRBJ2-1; 14 positions agree with TRBD2. The CDR3 sequence is 18 residues long. V gave up 1 base and J gave up 7 bases; unmatched junction bases: 9. Germline V gene lookup returns CDR1 SEHNR and CDR2 FQNEAQ (reference sequence).

This sequence joins TRBV5-1 and TRBJ2-1; D call uncertain. This CDR3 spans 19 amino acids. The V and J ends lost 2 bases and 0 bases respectively, with 21 bases between them. The germline gives CDR1 SGHRS, CDR2 YFSETQ. CDR3 sequence reads: CASSFNPLGAPSSYNEQFF. The CDR3 bases are TGCGCCAGCAGCTTTAATCCGCTAGGCGCACCCAGCTCCTACAATGAGCAGTTCTTC.

This clone was counted between two and nine times. The chain couples TRBV20-1 to TRBJ1-2, with D unresolved. V was pared by 4 bases and J by 8 bases, with 11 bases between. This CDR3 contains 11 residues. Looked up from germline, CDR1 is DFQATT and CDR2 is SNEGSKA (reference sequence). In DNA form, the CDR3 reads TGCAGTGCTATTTGGAGGGAAGGCTACACCTTC. This translates into CSAIWREGYTF.

This sequence joins TRBV5-1 and TRBJ2-1; no clear D gene. This CDR3 comprises 17 residues. The V gene lost 4 bases and the J gene lost 5 bases, with 22 bases spanning the gap. Germline V CDR1 and CDR2: SGHRS, YFSETQ. The CDR3 DNA is TGCGCCAGCAGCCTTACCTTTTCGACAAGGAATGACAATGAGCAGTTCTTC. It is translated as CASSLTFSTRNDNEQFF.

This clone showed up just a few times. The chain carries TRBV4-2 and TRBJ1-4, with a weak D call TRBD1 (6 bases). Germline values: CDR1 LGHNA, CDR2 YNFKEQ. The CDR3 has 15 residues. Trimming left V 6 bases short and J 4 bases short, with 15 bases between. In nucleotides, the CDR3 is TGTGCCAGCAGTCTCCCGGGCAGGGGTAATGAAAAACTGTTTTTT. It codes for CASSLPGRGNEKLFF.

This clone has just a few counts. V usage is TRBV7-3 and J usage is TRBJ2-6, with D unclear. Trimming left V 9 bases short and J 1 base short, with 7 bases between. The germline gives CDR1 SGHTA, CDR2 FQGTGA. This CDR3 has 13 amino acids. The chain's CDR3 is CASSSSGANVLTF. Written as DNA, the CDR3 is TGTGCCAGTAGTAGTTCTGGGGCCAACGTCCTGACTTTC.

J is TRBJ2-1 and V is TRBV11-3; 10 bases agree with TRBD2. This CDR3 is built from 16 residues. The junction had 12 bases not matched to a gene; V was cut back by 6 bases and J by 7 bases. CDR1 is SGHNT and CDR2 is YENEEA in the germline V gene. CDR3 sequence reads: CASRPSGRLTINEQFF. The CDR3 DNA is TGTGCCAGCAGGCCTAGCGGGAGACTAACTATTAATGAGCAGTTCTTC.

This clone was seen once. The chain recombines TRBV3-1 (or the pseudogene TRBV3-2) with TRBJ2-1; D not certain. The germline V and J ends were trimmed by 0 bases and 10 bases, with 19 bases remaining between them. The CDR3 spans 16 residues. Germline values: CDR1 LGHDT, CDR2 YNNKEL (reference sequence). The CDR3 spells CASSQDSPPNVDEQFF. The CDR3 DNA is TGTGCCAGCAGCCAAGACTCGCCCCCTAACGTGGACGAGCAGTTCTTC.

V and J are TRBV25-1 and TRBJ1-4, with D perhaps TRBD1 (6 bases). The V gene lost 3 bases and the J gene lost 8 bases, with 16 bases spanning the gap. This CDR3 is built from 15 residues. Germline V CDR1 and CDR2: MGHDK, SYGVNS. CDR3 protein: CASSDPGGGTEKLFF. DNA of the CDR3: TGTGCCAGCAGTGACCCTGGAGGGGGAACGGAAAAACTGTTTTTT.

There are a few counts of this clone. The chain recombines TRBV19 with TRBJ1-1; D remains ambiguous. This CDR3 is 14 amino acids long. The germline V gene encodes CDR1 LNHDA and CDR2 SQIVND (reference sequence). Trimming stripped 5 bases from V and 0 bases from J, with 10 bases between. The CDR3 coding sequence is TGTGCCAGTAGTCCTTTTTCAGTGAACACTGAAGCTTTCTTT. Translating it yields CASSPFSVNTEAFF.

The chain combines TRBV3-1 (or the pseudogene TRBV3-2) with TRBJ2-7, with 11 bases lining up with TRBD2. After removal of 3 bases from V and 0 bases from J, the junction contained 7 bases not matched to a gene. The CDR3 is 17 amino acids. Germline V gene lookup returns CDR1 LGHDT and CDR2 YNNKEL (reference sequence). In DNA form, the CDR3 reads TGTGCCAGCAGCCACCTTTCTAGCGGGAGGCCCTCCTACGAGCAGTACTTC. Translation: CASSHLSSGRPSYEQYF.

Only one count was recorded for this clone. The V call is TRBV16, the J call TRBJ1-5; D ambiguous. Germline V gives CDR1 KGHSY, CDR2 FQNENV. CDR3 length: 15 residues. The V end was cut by 2 bases, the J end by 7 bases, with 15 bases between. CDR3 nucleotides: TGTGCCAGCAGCCAAGGCGTAAGGGATATGCAGCCCCAGCATTTT. Amino acids: CASSQGVRDMQPQHF.

This clone has just a few counts. V usage is TRBV4-1 and J usage is TRBJ2-2; 7 bases fit TRBD1. The germline gives CDR1 MGHRA, CDR2 YSYEKL. The CDR3 sequence is 16 residues long. V shed 2 bases and J 3 bases; nucleotides not matched to a gene: 6. CDR3 DNA: TGCGCCAGCAGCCAATTCTCGGGACAGTACACCGGGGAGCTGTTTTTT. Its protein product is CASSQFSGQYTGELFF.

The chain uses TRBV7-6 and TRBJ2-7, with 14 nucleotides matching TRBD2. The CDR3 runs 17 residues. Germline assignment: CDR1 SGHVS and CDR2 FNYEAQ. The junction had 9 bases not matched to a gene; V was cut back by 2 bases and J by 6 bases. The chain's CDR3 is CASSLPGTSGGMSEQYF. The CDR3 DNA reads as TGTGCCAGCAGCTTACCCGGGACTAGCGGGGGCATGTCCGAGCAGTACTTC.

This clone was counted between two and nine times. The genes are TRBV3-1 (or the pseudogene TRBV3-2) and TRBJ2-1; no clear D gene. Trimming took off 5 bases at V and 4 bases at J, with 6 bases between the two ends. In germline, CDR1 is LGHDT, CDR2 YNNKEL (reference sequence). The CDR3 runs to 12 residues. The CDR3 reads CASSSRYNEQFF. CDR3 DNA sequence: TGTGCCAGCAGCTCCCGATACAATGAGCAGTTCTTC.

This chain links TRBV18 with TRBJ2-3; TRBD2 matches 12 bases. CDR1 is KGHSH and CDR2 is LQKENI in the germline V gene. The V and J ends lost 5 bases and 5 bases, in that order; junction bases with no gene match: 5. CDR3 length equals 15 residues. Here the CDR3 DNA reads TGTGCCAGCTCAAAACTAGCGGGGGGCCGAGATACGCAGTATTTT. This sequence encodes CASSKLAGGRDTQYF.

This clone was recorded only once. The rearrangement links TRBV7-8 to TRBJ2-7; possible D gene TRBD2, 6 bases. CDR3 size: 13 residues. V lost 5 bases and J lost 11, with 19 bases in between. Germline V gene data show CDR1 as SGHVS and CDR2 as FQNEAQ. CDR3 nucleotides: TGTGCCAGCAGCCGCCGACAGATCGCGGGAAAGTACTTC. Protein sequence: CASSRRQIAGKYF. Variable domain in full (rest from reference TRBV7-8 and TRBJ2-7): GAGVSQSPRYKVAKRGQDVALRCDPISGHVSLFWYQQALGQGPEFLTYFQNEAQLDKSGLPSDRFFAERPEGSVSTLKIQRTQQEDSAVYLCASSRRQIAGKYFGPGTRLTVT.

The chain carries TRBV5-1 and TRBJ2-7; a possible D gene is TRBD2 (5 bases). CDR1 and CDR2 (germline): SGHRS, YFSETQ. V was pared by 0 bases and J by 0 bases, with 10 bases between. The CDR3 has 15 residues. CDR3 residues: CASSLARRDSYEQYF. The DNA for the CDR3 is TGCGCCAGCAGCTTGGCCCGACGGGACTCCTACGAGCAGTACTTC.

The V and J genes are TRBV29-1 and TRBJ1-2, with D hard to call. The germline gives CDR1 SQVTM, CDR2 ANQGSEA. Trimming shortened V by 4 bases and J by 7 bases, and 16 bases separated the two germline ends. The CDR3 covers 13 residues. The DNA of the CDR3 is TGCAGCGTTGTGACGGTCATCGGGCTTGGCTACACCTTC. Translation gives CSVVTVIGLGYTF.

This clone is medium-sized by share. This rearrangement joins TRBV11-2 to TRBJ1-1, with 9 bases that match TRBD1. Per the germline V gene, CDR1 is SGHAT and CDR2 is FQNNGV. This CDR3 comprises 15 residues. V was clipped by 5 bases and J by 4 bases; unmatched bases: 8. The CDR3 bases are TGTGCCAGCAGCCCAATGGGGACAGGGTTCACTGAAGCTTTCTTT. This gives the protein CASSPMGTGFTEAFF.

The chain recombines TRBV5-1 with TRBJ2-3; D remains unclear. The CDR3 is 14 amino acids. The ends were cut back, 2 bases at V and 1 base at J, with 8 bases in the middle. CDR1 and CDR2 from the germline V gene are SGHRS and YFSETQ. CDR3 in amino acids: CASSLIPGTDTQYF. CDR3 coding DNA: TGCGCCAGCAGCTTAATCCCGGGCACAGATACGCAGTATTTT.

This rearrangement joins TRBV4-3 to TRBJ2-7, with TRBD2 as a possible D gene (5 bases). V lost 3 bases and J 3 bases, leaving 21 bases between the germline ends. The CDR3 is 17 residues long. CDR1 and CDR2 from the germline V gene are LGHNA and YSLEER. The CDR3 DNA sequence: TGCGCCAGCAGCCAGCCTAGCAGGTTGTACCCCTGCTACGAGCAGTACTTC. Its translation: CASSQPSRLYPCYEQYF.

This rearrangement joins TRBV18 to TRBJ2-2, with 9 bases matching TRBD2. CDR3 length: 15 residues. The ends lost 4 bases at V and 4 bases at J; junction bases unmatched: 4. Germline values: CDR1 KGHSH, CDR2 LQKENI. The CDR3 region has the DNA TGTGCCAGCTCACAGACTAGCGGAGCCACCGGGGAGCTGTTTTTT. This codes for CASSQTSGATGELFF.

This clone was observed a single time. This chain uses TRBV18 with TRBJ2-3; D is ambiguous. The germline CDR1 and CDR2 sequences are KGHSH and LQKENI. Trimming shortened V by 3 bases and J by 2 bases, and 0 bases separated the two germline ends. The CDR3 is made up of 11 amino acids. The CDR3 DNA sequence: TGTGCCAGCTCACCCACAGATACGCAGTATTTT. This sequence encodes CASSPTDTQYF.

This clone was observed a handful of times. The rearrangement uses TRBV21-1 and TRBJ1-1. TRBV21-1 counts as a pseudogene. The CDR3 covers 14 residues. The CDR3 is CASSKETVDTEAFF. The CDR3 nucleotides read TGTGCCAGCAGCAAAGAGACGGTGGACACTGAAGCTTTCTTT.

The rearrangement links TRBV10-3 to TRBJ2-1; D is undetermined. The germline V gene has CDR1 ENHRY and CDR2 SYGVKD. This CDR3 is 15 amino acids long. V was clipped by 5 bases and J by 2 bases, with 13 bases between them. CDR3 sequence reads: CAISPRIGTYNEQFF. The CDR3 DNA follows: TGTGCCATCAGTCCCCGCATAGGCACCTACAATGAGCAGTTCTTC.

This clone was counted between two and nine times. The genes are TRBV6-2 or TRBV6-3 and TRBJ2-3; 8 nucleotides agree with TRBD2. There are 15 residues in the CDR3. After removal of 1 base from V and 1 base from J, the junction contained 1 base not matched to a gene. Germline V lookup: CDR1 MNHEY, CDR2 SVGEGT. CDR3 amino acids: CASSYFGRGTDTQYF. CDR3 nucleotides: TGTGCCAGCAGTTACTTCGGGAGGGGCACAGATACGCAGTATTTT.